This record covers a single TCR beta chain. This clonotype showed up just a few times. Its antigen is currently not known. No much larger clone exists at a distance of one base, and base qualities are not known. The library was generated by 5' RACE. The PCR step used KAPA HiFi along with constant-region primers for TCRalpha or TCRbeta and a P20EA primer, and a nested second PCR with CA2 or CB2 followed. Amplification of TCR genes was performed by unbiased adaptor ligation RT-PCR, in which reverse transcription was carried out with Superscript III and a polyT18-containing BSL-18E primer. After second-strand synthesis and blunting, the P10EA/P20EA adaptor was ligated to the cDNA 5' end, followed by NotI digestion. For both the first and second PCRs, 20 cycles of 98 degrees C for 20 s, 65 degrees C for 30 s and 72 degrees C for 1 min were run. Amplicons were indexed with the Nextera XT Index kit v2 Set A, pooled equimolarly and quantified on a Qubit 2.0 Fluorometer. Sequencing used the Illumina MiSeq platform with 2x300 bp paired-end reads. The authors processed their data as follows. Reads were assigned to V and J genes by highest identity to IMGT reference sequences using Repertoire Genesis software ver.1.0. CDR3 was defined as the region from Cys104 to Phe118 plus Gly119 and was translated, and unique sequence reads were defined as those with distinct V, J and CDR3 amino acids. Shared V|J combinations were selected when significance was reached in both a Fisher's exact test in edgeR and a Mann Whitney U test. After singletons were removed and 500 repertoire combinations were bootstrapped, the repertoire dissimilarity index was calculated with the R rdi package. TCRdb applied fastp at Q25 and MiXCR to the public reads, then kept only in-frame beta chains. Every CDR3 protein is listed once, alongside the most common genes and DNA of its rows. In this record, the V and J calls reflect TCRdb's handling and not the investigators' own analysis. In this sample the table shows about 5,400 distinct CDR3 sequences, 22% of which occur a single time. Clones ranked in the top ten supply more than 25% of the sample.

This sample is part of a study of esophageal squamous cell carcinoma tumors (dated by TCRdb to about 2021). Concerning the study at large: Patients were split into immuno relation high and low groups by principal component analysis with K-means clustering of immunohistochemical T-cell and checkpoint marker values. The approximately 10 cases yielded about 1,800,000 total TCRalpha reads and around 1.3 million total TCRbeta reads, and approximately 32,000 and 35,000 of those reads, respectively, were unique. The study was designed to assess TCR repertoire diversity and shared TCR repertoires of T cells within the tumor environment of esophageal squamous cell carcinoma. A wider cohort of 53 surgically treated esophageal squamous cell carcinoma patients in Japan was included, comprising around 21 high and some 32 low immuno relation cases. TCR sequencing was performed on approximately 10 patients, consisting of five randomly selected high immuno relation cases and five background-matched low immuno relation cases. Overall study results and their limits: TCR repertoire analysis included only a few cases, and CDR3 clonotype-level investigation was not performed. Because TCRalphabeta repertoire variation was large, shared V|J recombination candidates may have been selected by chance. Twenty-seven TRAV|TRAJ and about two dozen TRBV|TRBJ combinations appeared shared among high immuno relation cases, including TRAV13-1|TRAJ22 and TRBV7-9|TRBJ2-7. A single dominant TCRalpha VJ recombination with apparently reduced TCRalpha diversity was observed in about 30% of the 10 cases. No difference in total TCR repertoire counts was observed between groups, whereas significant repertoire counts were found to be higher in the high immuno relation group. Because TCRalpha and TCRbeta chains were sequenced separately, chain pairing and recognized antigens remained unknown.

A distance of 21 bases separates the germline ends of V and J, which lose 5 bases and 5 bases respectively. Based on the germline V gene (reference sequence), the CDR1 and CDR2 sequences are DFQATT and SNEGSKA. The CDR3 goes from the cysteine to the phenylalanine over 15 residues. Only the CDR3 DNA is retained, 45 bases long and in frame from the first base. Enrollment excluded patients who had received neoadjuvant chemotherapy or who had no clinical information. All of the TCR-sequenced cases shown were male, and each had a subtotal esophagectomy with 2- or 3-field lymphadenectomy. A Qiagen AllPrep kit was used to extract RNA from bulk tumor tissue sections, and T cells were not sorted. Until RNA extraction, small sections of tumor tissue removed at surgery were kept in RNAlater reagent at -80 degrees C.

This sequence originates from a man aged 50 or older with esophageal squamous cell carcinoma. The material sequenced was tumor tissue. The rearranged chain carries TRBV20-1 and TRBJ2-5; the D gene is possibly TRBD2, with 6 bases matching. The DNA sequence is given as TGCAGTGCTCTTCCCCCACGGGGAGGAGGCGAGACCCAGTACTTC. Protein translation: CSALPPRGGGETQYF.